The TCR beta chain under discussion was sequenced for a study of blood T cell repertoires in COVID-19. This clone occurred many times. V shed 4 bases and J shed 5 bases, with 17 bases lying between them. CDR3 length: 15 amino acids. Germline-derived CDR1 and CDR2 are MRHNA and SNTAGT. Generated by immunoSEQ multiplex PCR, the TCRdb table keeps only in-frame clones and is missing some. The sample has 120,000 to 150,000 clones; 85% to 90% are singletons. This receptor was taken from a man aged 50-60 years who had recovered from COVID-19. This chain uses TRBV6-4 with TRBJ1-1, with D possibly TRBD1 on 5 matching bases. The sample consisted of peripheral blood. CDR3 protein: CASSVENNGGTEAFF. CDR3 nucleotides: TGTGCCAGCAGTGTGGAGAACAACGGGGGGACTGAAGCTTTCTTT.